This T cell receptor beta chain was captured in a study of shared clonotypes between healthy human individuals. Study findings and constraints: Among the subsets, naive ones generally showed larger estimated richness than memory ones.

Per the original methods: As immunoSEQ supplied junction-only sequences (without quality scores), filtering differed. Assay used: immunoSEQ multiplex PCR; TCRdb lists only in-frame clones, some missing. D and trimming were read from the DNA, whereas the V and J calls and clone size are those reported in that table. The table has roughly 570,000 clones, roughly 98% seen once. The CDR3 is 14 amino acids. Germline CDR1 and CDR2: SEHNR and FQNEAQ (reference sequence). V gave up 5 bases and J gave up 2 bases, with 12 bases separating them. A remark on this clone: Its antigen is unidentified.

Terminally differentiated effector memory CD45RA+ cells were left out of the naive CD8 fraction, which was CD45RO-negative and positively selected for CCR7. The TCR sequence derives from a man aged 30 to 45 in good health. Sequenced: naive CD8+ T cells sorted from blood. The gene calls are TRBV7-9 and TRBJ2-5; tentative D call: TRBD1 (5 bases). The CDR3 nucleotides read TGTGCCAGCAGCCCCCGGACAAATCAAGAGACCCAGTACTTC. Translation: CASSPRTNQETQYF. The entire variable domain, with the rest obtained from reference TRBV7-9 and TRBJ2-5, is as follows: DTGVSQNPRHKITKRGQNVTFRCDPISEHNRLYWYRQTLGQGPEFLTYFQNEAQLEKSRLLSDRFSAERPKGSFSTLEIQRTEQGDSAMYLCASSPRTNQETQYFGPGTRLLVL.